This passage covers 28 T cell receptor beta chains from one sample sequenced in a study of T cells in Graves' hyperthyroidism and ophthalmopathy. TCR beta CDR3 region amplification was performed from RNA transcripts. The HTBI set primed first-round TCR CDR3 RT-PCR. TCRdb used MiXCR to reprocess the multiplex PCR reads, holding one entry per CDR3 protein. In the table there are about 360,000 distinct CDR3 sequences, about 12% of which are singletons. Material: blood. These receptors were taken from a woman aged 18-29 years with Graves' hyperthyroidism.

With respect to this clonotype: This may be a read error: a much more frequent sequence differs by one nucleotide. The V and J genes are TRBV9 and TRBJ1-1; D ambiguous. Germline CDR1 is SGDLS and CDR2 is YYNGEE. The CDR3 is 14 residues long. The CDR3 DNA is TGTGCCAGCGGCGTAGCTGTGGGGTCCACTGAAGCTTTCTTT. Amino acids: CASGVAVGSTEAFF. The variable domain in full, completed from reference TRBV9 and TRBJ1-1, reads DSGVTQTPKHLITATGQRVTLRCSPRSGDLSVYWYQQSLDQGLQFLIQYYNGEERAKGNILERFSAQQFPDLHSELNLSSLELGDSALYFCASGVAVGSTEAFFGQGTRLTVV.

This clonotype was counted many times. This rearrangement joins TRBV20-1 to TRBJ1-5; 7 bases are a match to TRBD1. This CDR3 is 17 amino acids long. Looked up from germline, CDR1 is DFQATT and CDR2 is SNEGSKA (reference sequence). V shed 4 bases and J 6 bases; nucleotides not matched to a gene: 18. CDR3 coding DNA: TGCAGTGCTATTGGAGTAGGGGGTAGGGGGCATAGTCAGCCCCAGCATTTT. Residues: CSAIGVGGRGHSQPQHF.

This clonotype was detected only a few times. Germline and junction disagree at one end, which may indicate a read error. The chain is built from TRBV5-6 and TRBJ2-3; D not certain. This CDR3 comprises 12 residues. Germline CDR1 is SGHDT and CDR2 is YYEEEE. In nucleotides, the CDR3 is TGTGCCAACAGCCGAGCGTCAGATACGCAGTATTTT. It yields the protein CANSRASDTQYF.

This clonotype was counted a few times. The rearrangement uses TRBV4-2 and TRBJ1-5; D is possibly TRBD1 (5 bases). The V gene lost 0 bases and the J gene lost 0 bases, with 12 bases spanning the gap. Germline-derived CDR1 and CDR2 are LGHNA and YNFKEQ. This CDR3 has 17 amino acids. The CDR3 DNA follows: TGTGCCAGCAGCCAAGATCGGACAAAAGATAGCAATCAGCCCCAGCATTTT. This sequence encodes CASSQDRTKDSNQPQHF.

Remarks on this clonotype: This CDR3 fails to terminate in the conserved phenylalanine or tryptophan, so it likely reflects a read error. The V and J genes are TRBV5-1 and TRBJ1-2, with 9 bases that match TRBD1. Trimming removed 0 bases from V and 4 bases from J; junction bases left unmatched: 7. This CDR3 spans 16 amino acids. Germline CDR1 reads SGHRS; CDR2 reads YFSETQ. The CDR3 sequence is CASSLEQGAPVYGYTL. CDR3 bases: TGCGCCAGCAGCTTGGAACAGGGGGCACCTGTCTATGGCTACACCCTC.

This clonotype was observed a handful of times. J is TRBJ1-6 and V is TRBV14; D possibly corresponds to TRBD1 (6 bases). The CDR3 has 13 amino acids. The germline V gene encodes CDR1 SGHDN and CDR2 FVKESK. V shed 5 bases and J shed 9 bases, with 11 bases lying between them. For the CDR3, the DNA is TGTGCCAGCAGCACAGGGAGCGGTTCACCCCTCCACTTT. It specifies CASSTGSGSPLHF. The full variable domain, completed using reference TRBV14 and TRBJ1-6, is EAGVTQFPSHSVIEKGQTVTLRCDPISGHDNLYWYRRVMGKEIKFLLHFVKESKQDESGMPNNRFLAERTGGTYSTLKVQPAELEDSGVYFCASSTGSGSPLHFGNGTRLTVT.

This clonotype was counted many times. This rearrangement joins TRBV4-1 to TRBJ2-1; TRBD2 aligns across 9 bases. The germline CDR1 and CDR2 sequences are MGHRA and YSYEKL. With 3 bases clipped from V and 0 bases from J, the junction kept 6 bases outside the gene matches. The CDR3 totals 17 residues. CDR3 residues: CASSHGVTSGSYNEQFF. Written as DNA, the CDR3 is TGCGCCAGCAGCCATGGAGTGACTAGCGGCTCCTACAATGAGCAGTTCTTC.

CDR3 residues: CSAPGPVVDTGELFF. CDR3 in DNA: TGCAGTGCCCCAGGCCCGGTAGTTGACACCGGGGAGCTGTTTTTT. The rearrangement joins TRBV20-1 to TRBJ2-2; D call uncertain. This CDR3 contains 15 residues. Germline CDR1 is DFQATT and CDR2 is SNEGSKA (reference sequence). With 6 bases removed from V and 3 bases from J, the gap between germline ends came to 17 bases.

The rearrangement uses TRBV4-1 and TRBJ1-2; D is ambiguous. Trimming shortened V by 2 bases and J by 8 bases, and 18 bases separated the two germline ends. Germline V CDR1 and CDR2: MGHRA, YSYEKL. The length of the CDR3 is 15 residues. CDR3: CASSQSLDGGRGYTF. The CDR3 DNA sequence: TGCGCCAGCAGCCAATCGCTGGACGGCGGTAGAGGCTACACCTTC.

This clonotype was seen ten or more times. V usage is TRBV28 and J usage is TRBJ2-3; D perhaps matches TRBD2 (5 bases). Trimming shortened V by 2 bases and J by 2 bases, and 11 bases separated the two germline ends. This CDR3 region has 15 residues. Per germline, CDR1 MDHEN and CDR2 SYDVKM. CDR3 residues: CASSLKASPTDTQYF. For the CDR3, the DNA is TGTGCCAGCAGTTTAAAGGCTAGCCCCACAGATACGCAGTATTTT.

This clonotype was detected ten times or more. The chain recombines TRBV29-1 with TRBJ1-1; D gene unclear. The CDR3 spans 13 residues. V was shortened by 7 bases and J by 0 bases, with 12 bases between the two germline ends. CDR1 SQVTM and CDR2 ANQGSEA come from the germline V gene. The CDR3 reads CSAPSAMNTEAFF. The CDR3, as DNA: TGCAGCGCTCCGTCCGCGATGAACACTGAAGCTTTCTTT.

This clonotype was observed at least ten times. The genes are TRBV2 and TRBJ2-3; perhaps TRBD2 as D (5 bases). The CDR3 has 13 residues. V lost 5 bases and J 2 bases, leaving 8 bases between the germline ends. The V gene's germline CDR1 is SNHLY and CDR2 FYNNEI. The CDR3 DNA follows: TGTGCCAGCAGTCCGGGGTCCACAGATACGCAGTATTTT. Translating it yields CASSPGSTDTQYF.

This clonotype was counted at least ten times. The chain joins TRBV2 to TRBJ1-1; no clear D. Looked up from germline, CDR1 is SNHLY and CDR2 is FYNNEI. With 8 bases removed from V and 1 base from J, the gap between germline ends came to 5 bases. The CDR3 sequence is 11 residues long. The DNA of the CDR3 is TGTGCCAGCGGGAAGAACACTGAAGCTTTCTTT. It codes for CASGKNTEAFF.

In its sample, this clonotype was seen many times. The chain carries TRBV2 and TRBJ1-5, with 10 bases identical to TRBD1. Germline V gene sequence: CDR1 SNHLY, CDR2 FYNNEI. CDR3 length: 17 residues. V trimming: 2 bases; J trimming: 5 bases; junction bases outside the gene matches: 9. The CDR3 nucleotides are TGTGCCAGCAGTGAAACGGGAGTTGGACAGGGGGATCAGCCCCAGCATTTT. Translating gives CASSETGVGQGDQPQHF.

The genes are TRBV27 and TRBJ1-5; D is undetermined. In germline, CDR1 is MNHEY, CDR2 SMNVEV (reference sequence). Trimming pared 1 base from V and 0 bases from J, leaving 10 bases between. The CDR3 runs to 16 residues. The CDR3 region is CASSLFPQSSNQPQHF. The CDR3 DNA reads TGTGCCAGCAGTTTATTTCCCCAGTCTAGCAATCAGCCCCAGCATTTT.

About this clonotype: A much larger clone differs from this one at a single base, so this may be a read error. V and J are TRBV3-1 and TRBJ1-6; D is unresolved. The CDR3 runs to 13 residues. Germline V gene sequence: CDR1 LGHDT, CDR2 YNNKEL (reference sequence). The ends were cut back, 7 bases at V and 6 bases at J, with 10 bases in the middle. In DNA form, the CDR3 reads TGTGCCAGCAATGTGAGAAGTAATTCACCCCTCCACTTT. As protein: CASNVRSNSPLHF.

For this clonotype: Given a much more abundant clone one base away, this may be a read error. The chain links TRBV6-1 to TRBJ2-3; D possibly corresponds to TRBD2 (7 bases). The CDR3 loop spans 14 amino acids. Trimming took 7 bases from V and 3 from J, leaving 14 bases between them. Germline CDR1 MNHNS, CDR2 SASEGT. CDR3 bases: TGTGCCAGCACAAGGGGGGGGAAGACAGATACGCAGTATTTT. This translates into CASTRGGKTDTQYF.

Note on this clonotype: The conserved closing phenylalanine or tryptophan is absent in this CDR3, likely reflecting a read error. The V and J genes are TRBV6-2 or TRBV6-3 and TRBJ2-7; 9 nucleotides match TRBD1. The V gene's germline CDR1 is MNHEY and CDR2 SVGEGT. The J segment lost 3 bases and the V segment lost 6 bases, leaving 0 bases of the junction unmatched. The CDR3 spans 12 residues. CDR3 bases: TGTGCCAGCAGGACAGGGGGCTACGAGCAGTACTTA. This gives the protein CASRTGGYEQYL.

This clonotype has a count of ten or more. The chain uses TRBV28 and TRBJ1-5, with 8 bases identical to TRBD1. V gave up 6 bases and J gave up 2 bases; unmatched junction bases: 6. The CDR3 is 15 amino acids. Germline CDR1 reads MDHEN; CDR2 reads SYDVKM. This CDR3 reads CASSSGGGGNQPQHF. The CDR3, as DNA: TGTGCCAGCAGCTCAGGGGGCGGGGGCAATCAGCCCCAGCATTTT.

The sample holds many counts of this clonotype. This chain joins TRBV28 and TRBJ2-7; 9 bases map to TRBD2. CDR3 size: 17 residues. The ends lost 5 bases at V and 3 bases at J; junction bases unmatched: 14. Germline CDR1 is MDHEN and CDR2 is SYDVKM. This chain's CDR3 is CASSPGLAPGMGYEQYF. CDR3 nucleotide sequence: TGTGCCAGCAGTCCCGGACTAGCGCCAGGGATGGGCTACGAGCAGTACTTC.

This clonotype has a count of ten or more. The rearrangement joins TRBV7-9 to TRBJ2-7; D is perhaps TRBD1 (5 bases). Deletions cut 1 base from V and 3 bases from J, with 16 bases between. The CDR3 spans 16 residues. Per the germline V gene, CDR1 is SEHNR and CDR2 is FQNEAQ (reference sequence). The CDR3, as DNA: TGTGCCAGCAGCTTAGGGGGCCCGATGGGATTCTACGAGCAGTACTTC. This gives the protein CASSLGGPMGFYEQYF.

This clonotype was observed many times. V usage is TRBV7-2 and J usage is TRBJ2-5, with 9 bases identical to TRBD1. V was pared by 5 bases and J by 1 base, with 11 bases of the junction left unmatched. Germline V CDR1 and CDR2: SGHTA, FQGNSA. This CDR3 has 17 amino acids. The CDR3 DNA reads TGTGCCAGCAGCCCCGCCGGGACAGGGTCAATCCAAGAGACCCAGTACTTC. It encodes CASSPAGTGSIQETQYF.

In this sample, this clonotype turned up many times. V usage is TRBV6-5 and J usage is TRBJ1-6; 10 bases align to TRBD1. The trim removed 2 bases at V and 9 bases at J, leaving 7 bases unmatched. The length of the CDR3 is 16 residues. CDR1 and CDR2 (germline): MNHEY, SVGAGI. The DNA for the CDR3 is TGTGCCAGCAGTTACGAGCCCGGGACAGGGGTTTCACCCCTCCACTTT. Translating gives CASSYEPGTGVSPLHF.

This clonotype was recorded many times. This chain links TRBV2 with TRBJ2-4, with D tentatively TRBD2 (5 bases). The CDR3 runs to 15 residues. Trimming removed 2 bases from V and 0 bases from J, with 8 bases in between. Germline V gene sequence: CDR1 SNHLY, CDR2 FYNNEI. This chain's CDR3 is CASSETSVAKNIQYF. For the CDR3, the DNA is TGTGCCAGCAGTGAAACTAGTGTAGCCAAAAACATTCAGTACTTC.

This clonotype was seen ten or more times. The chain recombines TRBV7-8 with TRBJ2-7, with D tentatively TRBD1 or TRBD2 (5 bases each). Germline values: CDR1 SGHVS, CDR2 FQNEAQ. This CDR3 is 15 amino acids long. The V gene lost 5 bases and the J gene lost 5 bases, with 19 bases spanning the gap. CDR3: CASSPITGTEDEQYF. In DNA form, the CDR3 reads TGTGCCAGCAGCCCCATAACGGGGACGGAGGACGAGCAGTACTTC.

This clonotype was seen a handful of times. The chain uses TRBV19 and TRBJ1-4, with D perhaps matching TRBD1 (6 bases). V lost 6 bases and J 0 bases, leaving 11 bases between the germline ends. The CDR3 runs 15 residues. Germline assignment: CDR1 LNHDA and CDR2 SQIVND (reference sequence). CDR3 residues: CASRSGVATNEKLFF. The CDR3 bases are TGTGCCAGTAGGTCAGGGGTTGCAACTAATGAAAAACTGTTTTTT.

Only a few counts were recorded for this clonotype. The V call is TRBV5-4, the J call TRBJ1-1; 7 positions agree with TRBD1. The CDR3 is 14 residues long. V dropped 4 bases and J dropped 4; count of bases not matched to a gene: 7. Germline lookup yields CDR1 SGHNT and CDR2 YYREEE (reference sequence). In DNA form, the CDR3 reads TGTGCCAGCAGCGATAGACAGGGATTCACTGAAGCTTTCTTT. Protein: CASSDRQGFTEAFF.

This clonotype has a handful of counts. V and J are TRBV29-1 and TRBJ1-2, with D possibly TRBD1 on 6 matching bases. This CDR3 is built from 11 residues. Germline V gene lookup returns CDR1 SQVTM and CDR2 ANQGSEA. Trimming shortened V by 6 bases and J by 7 bases, and 12 bases separated the two germline ends. In DNA form, the CDR3 reads TGCAGCGTCGTACAGGGTAGTGGCTACACCTTC. Translated: CSVVQGSGYTF.